A single sample gave rise to the 7 T cell receptor beta chains below, sequenced in a study of shared clonotypes between healthy human individuals. TCRdb's copy holds only in-frame clones and misses some; the assay was immunoSEQ multiplex PCR. This sample yields about 180,000 clones, of which around 93% are seen a single time; around 0.067% belongs to the top ten. What was sequenced was naive CD4+ T cells sorted from blood. Subset indicated: CD45RA+ positively selected. These receptors were taken from a woman aged 25 to 39 in good health.

V usage is TRBV18 and J usage is TRBJ2-7, with D perhaps TRBD1 (6 bases). This CDR3 has 13 amino acids. V was cut by 2 bases and J by 6 bases, with 11 bases left in between. Looked up from germline, CDR1 is KGHSH and CDR2 is LQKENI. CDR3 in DNA: TGTGCCAGCTCACCATGGACAGACCTCGAGCAGTACTTC. This codes for CASSPWTDLEQYF.

The V and J genes are TRBV6-6 and TRBJ2-3; D ambiguous. The germline V gene encodes CDR1 MNHNY and CDR2 SVGAGI (reference sequence). CDR3 length: 13 residues. Trimming took 7 bases from V and 2 from J, leaving 10 bases between them. CDR3 protein: CASTADPTDTQYF. The CDR3 DNA sequence: TGTGCCAGCACCGCGGACCCCACAGATACGCAGTATTTT.

This clone came up once. The CDR3 end shows no conserved phenylalanine or tryptophan, and so a read error is likely. The rearrangement links TRBV6-1 to TRBJ2-7; 8 positions agree with TRBD1. The CDR3 consists of 14 residues. The junction had 9 bases not matched to a gene; V was cut back by 11 bases and J by 0 bases. The germline CDR1 and CDR2 sequences are MNHNS and SASEGT. This CDR3 reads CAVNRGKSSYEQYL. CDR3 nucleotide sequence: TGTGCCGTAAACAGGGGGAAGAGCTCCTACGAGCAGTACCTC.

The chain is built from TRBV28 and TRBJ1-1, with D uncertain. The CDR3 has 11 amino acids. Germline values: CDR1 MDHEN, CDR2 SYDVKM. V was cut by 2 bases and J by 4 bases, with 2 bases left in between. CDR3 region: CASSLPTEAFF. In DNA form, the CDR3 reads TGTGCCAGCAGTTTACCCACTGAAGCTTTCTTT.

This rearrangement joins TRBV28 to TRBJ2-1; 10 bases map to TRBD2. The length of the CDR3 is 14 residues. The germline CDR1 and CDR2 sequences are MDHEN and SYDVKM. The V segment lost 11 bases and the J segment 8 bases; nucleotides outside the gene matches: 12. The CDR3 bases are TGTGCCGCTGGGGCTAGCGGGAGAGGGGATGAGCAGTTCTTC. Encoded protein: CAAGASGRGDEQFF.

The gene calls are TRBV28 and TRBJ1-4, with 7 nucleotides matching TRBD1. Germline V gene data show CDR1 as MDHEN and CDR2 as SYDVKM. This CDR3 comprises 16 residues. J was trimmed by 7 bases and V by 6 bases; bases with no gene match: 14. For the CDR3, the DNA is TGTGCCAGCAGACTCAGACAGGGTATGGGTTTTGAAAAACTGTTTTTT. Amino acid sequence: CASRLRQGMGFEKLFF.

A few counts support this clone. The rearrangement joins TRBV11-2 to TRBJ1-2; D gene unclear. The germline CDR1 and CDR2 sequences are SGHAT and FQNNGV. V lost 6 bases and J 4 bases, leaving 12 bases between the germline ends. The CDR3 consists of 13 residues. CDR3 coding DNA: TGTGCCAGCAGTACGGACGAGTTCTATGGCTACACCTTC. It yields the protein CASSTDEFYGYTF.